The 21 T cell receptor beta chains below come from one sample, sequenced in a study of blood T cell repertoires in COVID-19. Profiling relied on immunoSEQ multiplex PCR, and the TCRdb table lists in-frame clones only, not all of them. This table has some 380,000 clones, 81% appearing once. The source material was peripheral blood. The receptors were sampled from a human donor with acute or convalescent COVID-19. The donor label of this sample is uncertain.

The chain is built from TRBV5-1 and TRBJ2-7, with D tentatively TRBD2 (7 bases). This CDR3 has 15 residues. In germline, CDR1 is SGHRS, CDR2 YFSETQ. The V and J ends lost 4 bases and 2 bases respectively, with 16 bases between them. Here the CDR3 reads CASSRRGAKTYEQYF. In DNA form, the CDR3 reads TGCGCCAGCAGCCGACGGGGGGCGAAGACCTACGAGCAGTACTTC.

The chain combines TRBV27 with TRBJ2-1, with 9 bases aligning to TRBD2. The CDR3 has 17 amino acids. Germline lookup yields CDR1 MNHEY and CDR2 SMNVEV (reference sequence). V shed 6 bases and J 5 bases; nucleotides not matched to a gene: 14. In nucleotides, the CDR3 is TGTGCCAGCAGAAAAGTGCAAAGCGGGGGGTCACACAATGAGCAGTTCTTC. Protein: CASRKVQSGGSHNEQFF.

The chain links TRBV19 to TRBJ1-1; D unclear. The V gene's germline CDR1 is LNHDA and CDR2 SQIVND (reference sequence). The germline V and J ends were trimmed by 5 bases and 6 bases, with 19 bases remaining between them. The CDR3 has 15 residues. CDR3 region: CASSVSRGNGAEAFF. For the CDR3, the DNA is TGTGCCAGTAGTGTATCCCGGGGAAATGGGGCTGAAGCTTTCTTT.

This sequence joins TRBV14 and TRBJ1-1; 9 bases agree with TRBD1. CDR3 length: 16 amino acids. Trimming took 4 bases from V and 11 from J; bases not matched to a gene: 17. Germline-derived CDR1 and CDR2 are SGHDN and FVKESK. CDR3: CASSLTSGQGIRNAFF. In DNA form, the CDR3 reads TGTGCCAGCAGCCTCACTTCTGGACAGGGGATACGGAACGCTTTCTTT.

This clone was detected only a few times. The rearrangement links TRBV7-9 to TRBJ1-1; possibly TRBD1 for D (6 bases). Germline CDR1 reads SEHNR; CDR2 reads FQNEAQ (reference sequence). CDR3 length: 15 amino acids. V was shortened by 6 bases and J by 11 bases, with 25 bases between the two germline ends. CDR3 sequence: CASSPQSGGGTRAFF. CDR3 nucleotide sequence: TGTGCCAGCAGTCCCCAGTCGGGGGGCGGAACTAGGGCTTTCTTT.

This clone was picked up a small number of times. Other DNA sequences in the sample encode the same CDR3. V and J are TRBV18 and TRBJ1-5; TRBD1 might be the D (5 bases). This CDR3 spans 13 amino acids. Between the trimmed V and J ends, which lost 1 base and 5 bases, there was a span of 6 bases. Germline V gene data show CDR1 as KGHSH and CDR2 as LQKENI. The CDR3 DNA reads TGTGCCAGCTCACCACAAGGGGATCAGCCCCAGCATTTT. It translates to CASSPQGDQPQHF.

The chain combines TRBV10-3 with TRBJ1-5, with a possible D match to TRBD1 (5 bases). Germline V CDR1 and CDR2: ENHRY, SYGVKD. The CDR3 contains 15 residues. Trimming pared 7 bases from V and 0 bases from J, leaving 13 bases between. The CDR3 here is CAITGGVYSNQPQHF. CDR3 coding DNA: TGTGCCATCACCGGAGGGGTATATAGCAATCAGCCCCAGCATTTT.

The rearrangement joins TRBV2 to TRBJ2-4, with TRBD1 identical over 8 bases. Germline V gene lookup returns CDR1 SNHLY and CDR2 FYNNEI. The CDR3 loop spans 17 amino acids. V gave up 4 bases and J gave up 0 bases; unmatched junction bases: 8. The CDR3 nucleotides are TGTGCCAGCAGTGTTTGGGGACAGGCACTAGCCAAAAACATTCAGTACTTC. This encodes CASSVWGQALAKNIQYF.

The V call is TRBV5-8, the J call TRBJ1-5, with a tentative D call TRBD1 (5 bases). Trimming took 2 bases from V and 5 from J, leaving 14 bases between them. This CDR3 has 15 amino acids. Per germline, CDR1 SGHTS and CDR2 YDEGEE. This CDR3 is CASSFNGGKYQPQHF. The CDR3 nucleotides are TGTGCCAGCAGCTTTAACGGGGGGAAATATCAGCCCCAGCATTTT. Looking up the rest from reference TRBV5-8 and TRBJ1-5 gives the full variable domain: EAGVTQSPTHLIKTRGQQATLRCSPISGHTSVYWYQQALGLGLQFLLWYDEGEERNRGNFPPRFSGRQFPNYSSELNVNALELEDSALYLCASSFNGGKYQPQHFGDGTRLSIL.

This clone has a handful of counts. The chain carries TRBV7-9 and TRBJ2-5; maybe TRBD1 (6 bases). CDR1 SEHNR and CDR2 FQNEAQ come from the germline V gene (reference sequence). Deletions cut 5 bases from V and 3 bases from J, with 19 bases between. The CDR3 spans 16 residues. The CDR3 region is CASSPRFEGVEETQYF. The CDR3 DNA follows: TGTGCCAGCAGCCCCCGGTTCGAGGGGGTCGAAGAGACCCAGTACTTC.

The chain links TRBV6-5 to TRBJ1-1, with D unclear. V lost 6 bases to trimming and J lost 1 base, with 12 bases between them. The CDR3 totals 14 residues. CDR1 is MNHEY and CDR2 is SVGAGI in the germline V gene. CDR3 nucleotide sequence: TGTGCCAGCAGAGACTTTAGCACGAACACTGAAGCTTTCTTT. This gives the protein CASRDFSTNTEAFF.

V usage is TRBV5-5 and J usage is TRBJ2-1; a possible D gene is TRBD1 (6 bases). In germline, CDR1 is SGHKS, CDR2 YYEKEE (reference sequence). The germline V and J ends were trimmed by 1 base and 1 base, with 9 bases remaining between them. The CDR3 is made up of 15 amino acids. The CDR3 spells CASSLRDTSYNEQFF. DNA for the CDR3: TGTGCCAGCAGCTTGCGGGACACATCCTACAATGAGCAGTTCTTC.

This clone was recorded a few times. The J gene is TRBJ1-5, the V gene TRBV18, with D possibly TRBD1 on 6 matching bases. Germline CDR1 is KGHSH and CDR2 is LQKENI. V lost 5 bases and J lost 3, with 11 bases in between. The CDR3 is 14 residues long. CDR3 sequence: CASSVRDTNQPQHF. The CDR3 DNA is TGTGCCAGCTCAGTCCGGGACACCAATCAGCCCCAGCATTTT.

The chain joins TRBV19 to TRBJ2-7, with 12 bases matching TRBD1. V lost 5 bases and J lost 7; bases outside the gene matches: 27. The germline gives CDR1 LNHDA, CDR2 SQIVND (reference sequence). This CDR3 is 21 amino acids long. The CDR3 is CASSPYLPGQGADSGEWEQYF. As DNA, the CDR3 is TGTGCCAGTAGTCCCTACCTCCCGGGACAGGGGGCGGATAGCGGGGAATGGGAGCAGTACTTC.

This chain connects TRBV2 to TRBJ1-1; 11 bases match TRBD1. The CDR3 has 16 amino acids. CDR1 is SNHLY, CDR2 FYNNEI, per germline. Unmatched junction bases numbered 7, after V lost 7 bases and J lost 0 bases. CDR3 sequence reads: CASNLRTGGLNTEAFF. The DNA for the CDR3 is TGTGCCAGCAACCTCAGGACAGGGGGCTTGAACACTGAAGCTTTCTTT.

This clone was recorded only once. This sample also contains other DNA sequences that code for the same CDR3. The V gene is TRBV6-5, the J gene TRBJ1-5; D is possibly TRBD1 (5 bases). V dropped 0 bases and J dropped 7 bases, with 13 bases sitting between them. The CDR3 consists of 15 residues. Germline assignment: CDR1 MNHEY and CDR2 SVGAGI. Here the CDR3 reads CASSYSGEGRQPQHF. The CDR3 region has the DNA TGTGCCAGCAGTTACTCGGGGGAGGGACGCCAGCCCCAGCATTTT.

This chain uses TRBV7-9 with TRBJ2-7; the match to TRBD2 covers 12 bases. Germline V gives CDR1 SEHNR, CDR2 FQNEAQ (reference sequence). The CDR3 is 15 amino acids. Trimming took 2 bases from V and 7 from J; bases not matched to a gene: 6. The CDR3 loop reads CASSLPSGGALEQYF. The DNA of the CDR3 is TGTGCCAGCAGCTTACCTAGCGGGGGGGCTTTGGAGCAGTACTTC. The variable domain in full, completed from reference TRBV7-9 and TRBJ2-7, reads DTGVSQNPRHKITKRGQNVTFRCDPISEHNRLYWYRQTLGQGPEFLTYFQNEAQLEKSRLLSDRFSAERPKGSFSTLEIQRTEQGDSAMYLCASSLPSGGALEQYFGPGTRLTVT.

The chain employs TRBV4-1 and TRBJ1-1, with TRBD1 matching over 7 bases. CDR1 is MGHRA and CDR2 is YSYEKL in the germline V gene. The CDR3 runs to 13 residues. V dropped 4 bases and J dropped 7; count of bases not matched to a gene: 6. CDR3 sequence reads: CASSRKGTDEAFF. CDR3 sequence (DNA): TGCGCCAGCAGCCGAAAAGGGACAGATGAAGCTTTCTTT.

The chain employs TRBV15 and TRBJ1-6, with 10 bases fitting TRBD1. J lost 8 bases, V lost 3 bases, and 4 bases had no gene match. Germline-derived CDR1 and CDR2 are LNHNV and YYDKDF (reference sequence). This CDR3 is built from 15 residues. CDR3 protein: CATSSGTGVYSPLHF. The CDR3 bases are TGTGCCACCAGCAGTGGGACAGGGGTGTATTCACCCCTCCACTTT.

This clone was counted at least ten times. The chain joins TRBV3-1 (or the pseudogene TRBV3-2) to TRBJ1-3; no definite D call. Germline V gene lookup returns CDR1 LGHDT and CDR2 YNNKEL (reference sequence). V dropped 4 bases and J dropped 0 bases, with 10 bases sitting between them. CDR3 length: 15 amino acids. In DNA form, the CDR3 reads TGTGCCAGCAGCCGGAAGCGCTACTCTGGAAACACCATATATTTT. As protein: CASSRKRYSGNTIYF.

J is TRBJ1-1 and V is TRBV4-1; no clear D gene. Trimming pared 2 bases from V and 4 bases from J, leaving 11 bases between. CDR3 length equals 14 residues. CDR1 is MGHRA, CDR2 YSYEKL, per germline. CDR3 sequence reads: CASSQIAVATEAFF. DNA for the CDR3: TGCGCCAGCAGCCAAATTGCAGTGGCCACTGAAGCTTTCTTT.